Each of the 10 T cell receptor beta chains below was sequenced from the same sample in a study of blood T cell repertoires in COVID-19. Sequencing used immunoSEQ multiplex PCR; TCRdb keeps in-frame clones, though not all of them. The table records approximately 20,000 clones, 83% of them present only once. The sequencing sample was made of peripheral blood. The receptors originated from a man in his sixties or seventies with acute or convalescent COVID-19.

This chain uses TRBV7-2 with TRBJ1-2; tentatively, D is TRBD1 (5 bases). Germline lookup yields CDR1 SGHTA and CDR2 FQGNSA. The CDR3 contains 13 residues. V shed 1 base and J shed 4 bases, with 7 bases lying between them. In DNA form, the CDR3 reads TGTGCCAGCAGCTTAGGACAGTTCTATGGCTACACCTTC. Translation: CASSLGQFYGYTF.

This chain uses TRBV6-1 with TRBJ1-1; 10 bases align to TRBD1. The CDR3 is 15 amino acids. Germline loops: CDR1 MNHNS, CDR2 SASEGT. The V gene end was trimmed by 3 bases and the J gene end by 6 bases; junction bases not matched to a gene: 7. The CDR3 DNA reads as TGTGCCAGCAGTGACGCCGGGACAGGGGACGCTGAAGCTTTCTTT. Translated: CASSDAGTGDAEAFF.

The chain couples TRBV9 to TRBJ2-5, with D perhaps matching TRBD1 (6 bases). This CDR3 spans 14 amino acids. Germline V lookup: CDR1 SGDLS, CDR2 YYNGEE. V lost 4 bases and J 2 bases, leaving 12 bases between the germline ends. The CDR3 DNA reads TGTGCCAGCAGCCTCCTTCAGGGGCAAGAGACCCAGTACTTC. Its translation is CASSLLQGQETQYF.

V gene TRBV6-1 combines with J gene TRBJ1-4; D is ambiguous. The CDR3 consists of 15 residues. The ends were cut back, 2 bases at V and 8 bases at J, with 15 bases in the middle. Germline V gives CDR1 MNHNS, CDR2 SASEGT. The CDR3 reads CASSELDPRREKLFF. Here the CDR3 DNA reads TGTGCCAGCAGTGAACTAGACCCCCGAAGAGAAAAACTGTTTTTT.

The rearrangement joins TRBV3-1 (or the pseudogene TRBV3-2) to TRBJ1-2; D is uncertain. The germline V and J ends were trimmed by 4 bases and 0 bases, with 15 bases remaining between them. The CDR3 sequence is 16 residues long. The V gene's germline CDR1 is LGHDT and CDR2 YNNKEL (reference sequence). CDR3: CASSPLTKFSNYGYTF. DNA of the CDR3: TGTGCCAGCAGCCCCCTTACTAAATTTTCTAACTATGGCTACACCTTC.

This chain joins TRBV11-2 and TRBJ2-3; TRBD1 aligns across 10 bases. Germline CDR1 reads SGHAT; CDR2 reads FQNNGV. V lost 5 bases and J lost 1; bases outside the gene matches: 6. The CDR3 consists of 16 residues. CDR3 protein: CASSPTGGGGTDTQYF. CDR3 DNA sequence: TGTGCCAGCAGCCCGACAGGGGGCGGCGGCACAGATACGCAGTATTTT.

V gene TRBV6-1 combines with J gene TRBJ1-3; the D is unclear. Trimming removed 2 bases from V and 0 bases from J, with 11 bases in between. The CDR3 runs to 16 residues. The germline CDR1 and CDR2 sequences are MNHNS and SASEGT. This CDR3 is CASSERAIFSGNTIYF. The CDR3 DNA follows: TGTGCCAGCAGTGAACGCGCTATTTTCTCTGGAAACACCATATATTTT.

The chain employs TRBV7-2 and TRBJ1-4; 10 bases agree with TRBD1. The CDR3 spans 16 residues. Germline V CDR1 and CDR2: SGHTA, FQGNSA. Germline trimming cut 7 bases from V and 7 bases from J; bases unmatched to any gene: 12. The CDR3 is CASNEDGGQGSEKLFF. CDR3 nucleotide sequence: TGTGCCAGCAACGAAGACGGGGGACAGGGGAGTGAAAAACTGTTTTTT.

The chain is built from TRBV5-4 and TRBJ2-1; TRBD2 is a possible D gene (5 bases). Germline CDR1 and CDR2: SGHNT and YYREEE (reference sequence). Trimming removed 4 bases at V and 7 bases at J, with 12 bases between. This CDR3 spans 13 amino acids. This CDR3 reads CASSPGLRNEQFF. CDR3 sequence (DNA): TGTGCCAGCAGCCCGGGGTTGCGGAATGAGCAGTTCTTC.

The gene calls are TRBV27 and TRBJ1-1; 11 bases map to TRBD1. V lost 3 bases, J lost 5 bases, and 2 bases stayed unmatched. The V gene's germline CDR1 is MNHEY and CDR2 SMNVEV (reference sequence). This CDR3 contains 14 residues. DNA of the CDR3: TGTGCCAGCAGTTTGGACAGGGGGCGGACTGAAGCTTTCTTT. It is translated as CASSLDRGRTEAFF.